A single sample is the source of the 10 T cell receptor beta chains below, sequenced in a study of cytomegalovirus exposure and HLA in healthy donors (dated by TCRdb to 2016 to 2017). Library method: the immunoSEQ multiplex PCR assay. TCRdb carries this immuneACCESS record with in-frame sequences only. Its versions omit some clonotypes, under half of them owing to an unresolved V gene in the studies checked, with the rest unexplained. The sample contains 120,000 or so clones, roughly 95% of them found a single time. The top ten constitute less than 2% of the sample. Sequenced input: PBMCs. These receptors were obtained from a man between 18 and 29 years old in good health and CMV-seronegative.

In DNA form, the CDR3 reads TGTGCCAGCAGCTTAGGGGGCGGAGAGACCCAGTACTTC. Amino acid sequence: CASSLGGGETQYF. This chain connects TRBV11-3 to TRBJ2-5, with a tentative D call TRBD1 (5 bases). V lost 1 base and J 4 bases, leaving 7 bases between the germline ends. Germline V gene lookup returns CDR1 SGHNT and CDR2 YENEEA. The CDR3 loop spans 13 amino acids.

The gene calls are TRBV4-2 and TRBJ2-7; 7 nucleotides align to TRBD2. The CDR3 spans 17 residues. J lost 2 bases, V lost 4 bases, and 14 bases had no gene match. CDR1 and CDR2 (germline): LGHNA, YNFKEQ. CDR3 residues: CASSLRSAASGTYEQYF. CDR3 sequence (DNA): TGTGCCAGCAGCCTCCGATCGGCGGCTAGCGGTACCTACGAGCAGTACTTC.

The genes are TRBV20-1 and TRBJ1-1, with D hard to call. The CDR3 is 11 amino acids. V was trimmed by 1 base and J by 3 bases, leaving 3 bases between them. CDR1 and CDR2 (germline): DFQATT, SNEGSKA (reference sequence). CDR3 bases: TGCAGTGCTAGAGGGCACACTGAAGCTTTCTTT. Translated: CSARGHTEAFF.

The chain links TRBV27 to TRBJ2-7; 8 nucleotides agree with TRBD1. This CDR3 has 15 residues. CDR1 is MNHEY, CDR2 SMNVEV, per germline (reference sequence). Trimming at V came to 6 bases and at J to 7 bases, leaving 14 bases not matched to a gene. Written as DNA, the CDR3 is TGTGCCAGCAGCCGACAGGGGACGGGCCAGAGGGAGCAGTACTTC. Translation gives CASSRQGTGQREQYF.

This rearrangement joins TRBV23-1 to TRBJ1-5; 7 bases are a match to TRBD1. TRBV23-1 is flagged as an ORF with uncertain function. V lost 4 bases, J lost 2 bases, and 5 bases stayed unmatched. This CDR3 has 15 amino acids. CDR3: CASSLGGEGNQPQHF. In nucleotides, the CDR3 is TGCGCCAGCAGTCTAGGGGGCGAAGGCAATCAGCCCCAGCATTTT.

This sequence joins TRBV27 and TRBJ2-7, with a possible D match to TRBD1 (5 bases). Trimming stripped 6 bases from V and 2 bases from J, with 17 bases between. CDR1 and CDR2 (germline): MNHEY, SMNVEV (reference sequence). CDR3 length: 15 residues. CDR3 bases: TGTGCCAGCAGCCCCTTCCCAACAGGTGCCTACGAGCAGTACTTC. It translates to CASSPFPTGAYEQYF.

This chain joins TRBV4-3 and TRBJ1-2; D may be TRBD1 (5 bases). The CDR3 is 16 residues long. Germline CDR1 and CDR2: LGHNA and YSLEER. V was trimmed by 0 bases and J by 3 bases, leaving 14 bases between them. The chain's CDR3 is CASSQDYPSGYYGYTF. The CDR3 DNA reads TGCGCCAGCAGCCAAGATTACCCTTCAGGGTACTATGGCTACACCTTC.

The chain uses TRBV7-9 and TRBJ2-5; 9 positions agree with TRBD1. The V segment lost 2 bases and the J segment 5 bases; nucleotides outside the gene matches: 9. CDR3 length: 16 amino acids. The V gene's germline CDR1 is SEHNR and CDR2 FQNEAQ (reference sequence). The CDR3 bases are TGTGCCAGCAGCTTATCCGGGACAGGGCTTTGGGAGACCCAGTACTTC. It encodes CASSLSGTGLWETQYF.

The rearrangement joins TRBV13 to TRBJ1-2; 8 nucleotides match TRBD1. Germline V gene data show CDR1 as PRHDT and CDR2 as FYEKMQ (reference sequence). The CDR3 loop spans 13 amino acids. The ends lost 5 bases at V and 9 bases at J; junction bases unmatched: 8. CDR3 sequence reads: CASSPRTGRRYTF. The CDR3 bases are TGTGCCAGCAGCCCGAGGACAGGGAGGCGCTACACCTTC.

The V and J genes are TRBV13 and TRBJ2-2; D is unclear. Per germline, CDR1 PRHDT and CDR2 FYEKMQ (reference sequence). V shed 1 base and J shed 0 bases, with 15 bases lying between them. This CDR3 contains 18 residues. The CDR3 here is CASSLEVQETSNTGELFF. The DNA of the CDR3 is TGTGCCAGCAGCTTAGAAGTCCAGGAAACCTCGAACACCGGGGAGCTGTTTTTT.